This paragraph covers one T cell receptor beta chain sequence. Its antigen is not identified. The PCR contained 60 Vbeta and 13 Jbeta primers. Sequencing used immunoSEQ multiplex PCR; TCRdb keeps in-frame clones, though not all of them. This repertoire includes over 150,000 clones. This entry comes from a study of cytomegalovirus exposure and HLA in healthy donors. General observations from the study: Earlier findings revealed that most TCR beta V segments proved productive either about 87% or about 30% of the time.

CDR3 length: 14 amino acids. Germline CDR1 is SEHNR and CDR2 is FQNEAQ (reference sequence). Between the trimmed V and J ends, which lost 2 bases and 0 bases, there was a span of 7 bases. Sequencing input: PBMCs. This receptor was obtained from a boy aged 10-17 years in good health and CMV-seronegative. The chain links TRBV7-9 to TRBJ1-1, with D uncertain. The DNA for the CDR3 is TGTGCCAGCAGCTTACAGGTCATGAACACTGAAGCTTTCTTT. This sequence encodes CASSLQVMNTEAFF.